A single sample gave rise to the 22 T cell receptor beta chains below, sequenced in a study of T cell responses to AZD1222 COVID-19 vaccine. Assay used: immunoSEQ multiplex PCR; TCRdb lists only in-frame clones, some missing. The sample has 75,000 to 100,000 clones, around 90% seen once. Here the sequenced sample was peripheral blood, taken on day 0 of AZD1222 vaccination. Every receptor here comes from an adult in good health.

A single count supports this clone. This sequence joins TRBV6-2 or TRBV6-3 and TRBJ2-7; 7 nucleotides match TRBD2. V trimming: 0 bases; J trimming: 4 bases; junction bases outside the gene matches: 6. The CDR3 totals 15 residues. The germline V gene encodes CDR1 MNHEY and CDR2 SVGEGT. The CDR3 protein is CASSYSRLAWYEQYF. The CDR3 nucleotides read TGTGCCAGCAGTTACTCCCGACTAGCTTGGTACGAGCAGTACTTC.

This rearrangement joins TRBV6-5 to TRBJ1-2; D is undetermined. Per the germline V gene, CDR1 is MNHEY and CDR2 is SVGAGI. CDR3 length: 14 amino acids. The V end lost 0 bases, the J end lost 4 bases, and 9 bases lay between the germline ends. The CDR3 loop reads CASSYSGLPYGYTF. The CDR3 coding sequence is TGTGCCAGCAGTTACTCGGGGTTGCCCTATGGCTACACCTTC.

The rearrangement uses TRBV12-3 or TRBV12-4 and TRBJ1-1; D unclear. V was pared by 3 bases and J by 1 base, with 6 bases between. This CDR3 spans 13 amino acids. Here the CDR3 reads CASSLSPNTEAFF. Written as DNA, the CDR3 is TGTGCCAGCAGTTTGAGTCCGAACACTGAAGCTTTCTTT.

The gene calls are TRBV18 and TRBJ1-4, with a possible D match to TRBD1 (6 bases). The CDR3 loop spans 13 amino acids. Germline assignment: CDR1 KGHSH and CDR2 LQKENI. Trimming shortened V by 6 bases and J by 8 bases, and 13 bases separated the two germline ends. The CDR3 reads CASSPEQGEKLFF. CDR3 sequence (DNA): TGTGCCAGCTCTCCCGAGCAGGGGGAAAAACTGTTTTTT.

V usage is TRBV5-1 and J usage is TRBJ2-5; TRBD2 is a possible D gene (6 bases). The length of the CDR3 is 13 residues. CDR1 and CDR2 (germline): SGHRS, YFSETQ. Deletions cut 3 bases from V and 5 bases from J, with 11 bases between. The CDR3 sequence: CASSSTRTETQYF. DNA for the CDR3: TGCGCCAGCAGCTCGACTAGGACGGAGACCCAGTACTTC. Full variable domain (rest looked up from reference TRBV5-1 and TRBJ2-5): KAGVTQTPRYLIKTRGQQVTLSCSPISGHRSVSWYQQTPGQGLQFLFEYFSETQRNKGNFPGRFSGRQFSNSRSEMNVSTLELGDSALYLCASSSTRTETQYFGPGTRLLVL.

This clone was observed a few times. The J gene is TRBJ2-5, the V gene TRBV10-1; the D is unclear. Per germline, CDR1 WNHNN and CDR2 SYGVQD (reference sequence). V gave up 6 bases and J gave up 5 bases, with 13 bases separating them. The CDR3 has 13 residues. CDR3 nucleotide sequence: TGCGCCAGCAGGTTGGGCAGGTGGGAGACCCAGTACTTC. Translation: CASRLGRWETQYF.

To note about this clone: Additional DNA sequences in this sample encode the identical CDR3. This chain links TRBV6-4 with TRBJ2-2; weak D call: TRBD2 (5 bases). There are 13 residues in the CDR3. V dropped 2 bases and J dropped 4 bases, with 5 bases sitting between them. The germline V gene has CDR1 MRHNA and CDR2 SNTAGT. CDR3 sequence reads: CASSDTSTGELFF. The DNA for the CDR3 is TGTGCCAGCAGTGACACTAGCACCGGGGAGCTGTTTTTT.

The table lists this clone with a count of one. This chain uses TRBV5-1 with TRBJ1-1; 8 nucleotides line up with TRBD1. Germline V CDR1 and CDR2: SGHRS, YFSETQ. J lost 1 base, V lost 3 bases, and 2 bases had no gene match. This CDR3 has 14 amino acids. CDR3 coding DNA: TGCGCCAGCAGCTCCGGGACAGGGAACACTGAAGCTTTCTTT. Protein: CASSSGTGNTEAFF.

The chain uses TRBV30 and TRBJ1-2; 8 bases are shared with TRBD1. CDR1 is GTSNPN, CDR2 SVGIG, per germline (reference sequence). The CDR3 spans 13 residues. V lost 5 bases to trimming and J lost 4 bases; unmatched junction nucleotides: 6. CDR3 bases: TGTGCCTGGTATGAGGGACAGGTCTATGGCTACACCTTC. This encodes CAWYEGQVYGYTF.

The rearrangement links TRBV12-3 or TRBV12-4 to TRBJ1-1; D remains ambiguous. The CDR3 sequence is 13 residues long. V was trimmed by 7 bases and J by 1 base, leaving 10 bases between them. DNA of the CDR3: TGTGCCAGCACCCCAGACAAGAACACTGAAGCTTTCTTT. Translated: CASTPDKNTEAFF.

The CDR3 reads CASSPGLNTGELFF. CDR3 coding DNA: TGTGCCAGCAGCCCTGGACTGAACACCGGGGAGCTGTTTTTT. V gene TRBV11-1 combines with J gene TRBJ2-2; possibly TRBD2 for D (5 bases). Looked up from germline, CDR1 is SGHAT and CDR2 is FQDESV (reference sequence). Trimming pared 5 bases from V and 1 base from J, leaving 8 bases between. The CDR3 loop spans 14 amino acids.

CDR3 amino acids: CASSLSWGEAKNIQYF. CDR3 nucleotide sequence: TGTGCCAGCAGTTTATCTTGGGGAGAAGCCAAAAACATTCAGTACTTC. The V gene is TRBV27, the J gene TRBJ2-4, with D perhaps matching TRBD2 (5 bases). The CDR3 spans 16 residues. In germline, CDR1 is MNHEY, CDR2 SMNVEV (reference sequence). Trimming cost V 0 bases and J 0 bases, with 9 bases left between them.

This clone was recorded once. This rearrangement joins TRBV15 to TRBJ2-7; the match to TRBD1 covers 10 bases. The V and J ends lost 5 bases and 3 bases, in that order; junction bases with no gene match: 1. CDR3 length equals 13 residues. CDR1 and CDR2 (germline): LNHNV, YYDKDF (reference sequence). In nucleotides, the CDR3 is TGTGCCACCAGCGGGGACAGGGGCTACGAGCAGTACTTC. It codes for CATSGDRGYEQYF.

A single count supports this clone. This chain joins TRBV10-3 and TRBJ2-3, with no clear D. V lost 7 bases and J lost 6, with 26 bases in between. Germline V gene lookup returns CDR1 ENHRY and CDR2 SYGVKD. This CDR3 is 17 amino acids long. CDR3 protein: CAIKTSGEWLGGDTQYF. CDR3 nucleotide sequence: TGTGCCATCAAAACGAGTGGGGAATGGCTCGGTGGGGATACGCAGTATTTT.

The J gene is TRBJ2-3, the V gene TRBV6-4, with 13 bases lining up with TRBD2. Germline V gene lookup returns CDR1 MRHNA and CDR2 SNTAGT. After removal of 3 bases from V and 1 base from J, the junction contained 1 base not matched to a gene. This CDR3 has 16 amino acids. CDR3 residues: CASSEGTSGGTDTQYF. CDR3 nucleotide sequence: TGTGCCAGCAGTGAGGGGACTAGCGGGGGCACAGATACGCAGTATTTT.

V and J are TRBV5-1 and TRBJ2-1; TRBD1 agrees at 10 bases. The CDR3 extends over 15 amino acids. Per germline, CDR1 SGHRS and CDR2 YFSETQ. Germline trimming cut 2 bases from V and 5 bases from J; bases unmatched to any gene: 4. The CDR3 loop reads CASSFGDRGNNEQFF. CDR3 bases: TGCGCCAGCAGCTTTGGGGACAGGGGCAACAATGAGCAGTTCTTC.

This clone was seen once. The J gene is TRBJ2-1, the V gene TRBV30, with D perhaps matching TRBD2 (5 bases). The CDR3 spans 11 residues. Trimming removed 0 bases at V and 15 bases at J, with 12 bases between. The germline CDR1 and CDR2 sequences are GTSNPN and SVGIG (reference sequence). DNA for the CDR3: TGTGCCTGGAGTGTACTAGGTGTGGCGTTCTTC. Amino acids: CAWSVLGVAFF.

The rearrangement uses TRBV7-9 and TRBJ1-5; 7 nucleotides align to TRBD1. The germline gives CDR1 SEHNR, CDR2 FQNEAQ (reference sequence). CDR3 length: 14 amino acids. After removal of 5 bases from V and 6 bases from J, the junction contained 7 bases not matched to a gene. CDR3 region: CASSPLGGSQPQHF. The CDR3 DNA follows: TGTGCCAGCAGCCCTCTAGGGGGCAGTCAGCCCCAGCATTTT.

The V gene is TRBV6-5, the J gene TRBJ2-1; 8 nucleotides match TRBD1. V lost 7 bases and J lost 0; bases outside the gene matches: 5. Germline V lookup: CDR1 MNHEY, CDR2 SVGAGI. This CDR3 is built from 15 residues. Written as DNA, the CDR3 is TGTGCCAGCACCCGGACAGGGAGCTCCTACAATGAGCAGTTCTTC. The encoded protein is CASTRTGSSYNEQFF.

Here the CDR3 DNA reads TGTGCCAGGTCCAATACAGGGGGTCGAGGAGAAAAACTGTTTTTT. Translation gives CARSNTGGRGEKLFF. The rearrangement uses TRBV6-4 and TRBJ1-4; 8 nucleotides match TRBD1. With V trimmed by 9 bases and J by 8 bases, 14 bases remained unmatched. The CDR3 has 15 amino acids. Germline V gene lookup returns CDR1 MRHNA and CDR2 SNTAGT.

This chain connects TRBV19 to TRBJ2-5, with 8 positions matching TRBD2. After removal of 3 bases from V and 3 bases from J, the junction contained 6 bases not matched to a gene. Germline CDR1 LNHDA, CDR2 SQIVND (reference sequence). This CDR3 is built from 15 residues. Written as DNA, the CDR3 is TGTGCCAGTAGTATCGGACTAGCTCCGAAAGAGACCCAGTACTTC. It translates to CASSIGLAPKETQYF.

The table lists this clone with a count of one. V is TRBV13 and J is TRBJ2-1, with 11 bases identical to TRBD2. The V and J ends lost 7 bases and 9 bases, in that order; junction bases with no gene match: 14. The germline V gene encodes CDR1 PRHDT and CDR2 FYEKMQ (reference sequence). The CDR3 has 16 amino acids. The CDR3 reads CASTLLLAGGYSEQFF. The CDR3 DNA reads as TGTGCCAGCACCCTCCTTCTAGCGGGAGGTTATAGTGAGCAGTTCTTC.